This T cell receptor (beta chain) was captured by sequencing in a study of shared clonotypes between healthy human individuals. Findings of the study overall: Clonotype sharing among the donors was expected to vary with sequencing depth.

The table lists this clone with a few counts. What it recognizes is unknown. The DNA input per sorted-subset replicate PCR was about 0.2 ug, corresponding to tens of thousands of T cell genomes. Sequencing used immunoSEQ multiplex PCR; TCRdb keeps in-frame clones, though not all of them. The sample includes 600,000 to 750,000 clones, about two thirds of them seen just once. Germline lookup yields CDR1 SGHVS and CDR2 FQNEAQ. This CDR3 has 15 residues. V was trimmed by 4 bases and J by 1 base, leaving 11 bases between them. The clonotype originates from a woman in her 30s in good health. The chain employs TRBV7-8 and TRBJ1-5; TRBD1 might be the D (5 bases). Specimen: memory CD4+ T cells sorted from blood. Indicated subset: CD45RA-negative fraction. In DNA, the CDR3 is TGTGCCAGCAGCTCCTATACAGGCAGCAATCAGCCCCAGCATTTT. This translates into CASSSYTGSNQPQHF.